The clone carrying this T cell receptor (beta chain) has only one observation. V was pared by 8 bases and J by 5 bases, with 21 bases between. Looked up from germline, CDR1 is SNHLY and CDR2 is FYNNEI. CDR3 length: 15 residues. The record originates from a study of blood T cell repertoires in COVID-19. Overall study context: Researchers got acute and convalescent COVID-19 samples from the United States, Italy and Spain.

This table comes from immunoSEQ multiplex PCR, and its TCRdb copy is limited to in-frame clones, with some not included. Of roughly 230,000 clones listed, 85% are singletons. The chain is built from TRBV2 and TRBJ1-1; D is unclear. Sequenced sample: peripheral blood. The sequence was collected from a man aged 40-49 years with acute or convalescent COVID-19. The CDR3 DNA reads as TGTGCCAGCTCCAAGGAGGGAGGAGGTGATACTGAAGCTTTCTTT. Translating it yields CASSKEGGGDTEAFF.